The present T cell receptor beta chain was sequenced within a study of post-analysis software for immune sequencing data. TCR beta cDNA libraries had unique molecular identifiers. Each CDR3 protein gets one entry after TCRdb re-called the PCR reads with MiXCR. The sample records hundreds of thousands of distinct CDR3 sequences, roughly 50% being singletons. This clonotype was detected a few times. As yet, its antigen is unknown. With V trimmed by 0 bases and J by 5 bases, 8 bases remained unmatched. The CDR3 is made up of 15 amino acids. Germline V lookup: CDR1 DFQATT, CDR2 SNEGSKA (reference sequence). Study outcomes and limitations: Patients carried several TRBV segments more frequently than controls did, and TRBV5-6, TRBV5-1 and TRBV20-1 were among them.

The source material was blood. This clonotype was sampled from a girl aged 5 to 17 with multiple sclerosis. V and J are TRBV20-1 and TRBJ2-3; 7 bases are a match to TRBD1. This CDR3 reads CSARDLDRVRDTQYF. CDR3 bases: TGCAGTGCTAGAGATTTAGACAGGGTACGAGATACGCAGTATTTT.